This entry lists 20 T cell receptor beta chains sequenced from one sample in a study of spatial heterogeneity in lung cancer. TCRdb re-called the 5' RACE reads with MiXCR, one entry per CDR3 protein. The sample yields 51,000 or so distinct CDR3 sequences, around 6.7% seen once. Time point given: blood at routine non-recurrence follow-up after resection. Sequencing covered unsorted whole RNA taken from tumor, nontumor lung or frozen PBMC. Specimen: PBMCs, collected at follow-up. These receptors all come from a female donor with early-stage non-small cell lung cancer.

This clonotype was seen ten or more times. The CDR3 region has the DNA TGTGCCACCAGCAGAGATCCGTTTGGGACAGGGACCCCCGAGCAGTACTTC. It yields the protein CATSRDPFGTGTPEQYF. The V and J genes are TRBV15 and TRBJ2-7; TRBD1 matches 9 bases. Germline CDR1 is LNHNV and CDR2 is YYDKDF (reference sequence). The CDR3 is 17 residues long. V dropped 0 bases and J dropped 6; count of bases not matched to a gene: 12.

This clonotype was seen many times. V usage is TRBV7-9 and J usage is TRBJ2-3; maybe TRBD2 (5 bases). The CDR3 consists of 15 residues. The V and J ends lost 1 base and 3 bases respectively, with 11 bases between them. Germline CDR1 reads SEHNR; CDR2 reads FQNEAQ (reference sequence). The CDR3 DNA is TGTGCCAGCAGCTTAGGGGCACTAGGTACAGATACGCAGTATTTT. As protein: CASSLGALGTDTQYF.

This clonotype was found a few times. The chain links TRBV19 to TRBJ2-5; D is possibly TRBD1 or TRBD2 (5 bases each). CDR1 and CDR2 from the germline V gene are LNHDA and SQIVND (reference sequence). V lost 5 bases and J lost 2, with 21 bases in between. The CDR3 length is 17 residues. The DNA of the CDR3 is TGTGCCAGTAGTTTTCTACGGGGCTCCCGGGGACAAGAGACCCAGTACTTC. This translates into CASSFLRGSRGQETQYF.

This clonotype was counted only a few times. The CDR3 region is CASSYSGTRGTDTQYF. The CDR3 region has the DNA TGTGCCAGCAGTTACTCGGGGACACGGGGCACAGATACGCAGTATTTT. The V gene is TRBV6-6, the J gene TRBJ2-3, with D possibly TRBD1 on 6 matching bases. The ends were cut back, 0 bases at V and 1 base at J, with 11 bases in the middle. The CDR3 covers 16 residues. Germline V gene sequence: CDR1 MNHNY, CDR2 SVGAGI (reference sequence).

The chain links TRBV2 to TRBJ1-2; TRBD1 might be the D (6 bases). V was shortened by 11 bases and J by 5 bases, with 18 bases between the two germline ends. Germline assignment: CDR1 SNHLY and CDR2 FYNNEI. The CDR3 is 13 residues long. The CDR3 region has the DNA TGTGCCGGATTAACAGGGTCCGGGTATGGCTACACCTTC. Translation: CAGLTGSGYGYTF.

As concerns this clonotype: A clone one base away is much larger, so this may be a read error. V and J are TRBV20-1 and TRBJ1-5, with TRBD1 identical over 9 bases. The length of the CDR3 is 17 residues. Per the germline V gene, CDR1 is DFQATT and CDR2 is SNEGSKA (reference sequence). CDR3: CSARPDRGWYSSQPQHF. Written as DNA, the CDR3 is TGCAGTGCTAGACCCGACAGGGGGTGGTATAGCAGTCAGCCCCAGCATTTT.

This clonotype was seen more than once but under ten times. The V gene is TRBV7-2, the J gene TRBJ1-2; D not certain. CDR1 and CDR2 (germline): SGHTA, FQGNSA. CDR3 length: 13 amino acids. Trimming pared 3 bases from V and 0 bases from J, leaving 5 bases between. The CDR3 spells CASSFRANYGYTF. The CDR3 region has the DNA TGTGCCAGCAGCTTTCGAGCTAACTATGGCTACACCTTC.

This chain uses TRBV6-6 with TRBJ1-1, with 7 bases that match TRBD1. CDR1 and CDR2 from the germline V gene are MNHNY and SVGAGI (reference sequence). V was clipped by 2 bases and J by 7 bases; unmatched bases: 1. CDR3 length: 12 amino acids. For the CDR3, the DNA is TGTGCCAGCAGTTACGGACAGGTTGAAGCTTTCTTT. Translation gives CASSYGQVEAFF.

This clonotype was detected a few times. This chain uses TRBV20-1 with TRBJ2-6; D unclear. Trimming pared 1 base from V and 0 bases from J, leaving 10 bases between. Germline V gives CDR1 DFQATT, CDR2 SNEGSKA (reference sequence). The CDR3 sequence is 16 residues long. This chain's CDR3 is CSARGEGSSGANVLTF. CDR3 coding DNA: TGCAGTGCTAGAGGTGAAGGGTCCTCTGGGGCCAACGTCCTGACTTTC.

This clonotype was seen at least ten times. The chain links TRBV29-1 to TRBJ2-1; a possible D gene is TRBD2 (7 bases). The CDR3 contains 16 residues. CDR1 is SQVTM and CDR2 is ANQGSEA in the germline V gene. V was pared by 7 bases and J by 0 bases, with 19 bases between. The CDR3 spells CSALGRGAHSYNEQFF. The CDR3 coding sequence is TGCAGCGCCCTTGGGAGGGGGGCCCACTCCTACAATGAGCAGTTCTTC.

There are many counts of this clonotype. The chain is built from TRBV7-8 and TRBJ2-1; D perhaps matches TRBD2 (7 bases). Trimming took 3 bases from V and 10 from J, leaving 22 bases between them. The CDR3 covers 16 residues. Germline CDR1 reads SGHVS; CDR2 reads FQNEAQ. CDR3 loop: CASSFRGAVQLGEQFF. The CDR3 coding sequence is TGTGCCAGCAGCTTTCGGGGGGCGGTCCAACTCGGCGAGCAGTTCTTC.

There are many counts of this clonotype. In DNA form, the CDR3 reads TGTGCCAGCTCACCTCTGGGGCCCAGTGAAGCTTTCTTT. Translated, it gives CASSPLGPSEAFF. This chain links TRBV18 with TRBJ1-1; D perhaps matches TRBD1 (5 bases). CDR3 length: 13 amino acids. Germline CDR1 and CDR2: KGHSH and LQKENI. With 3 bases removed from V and 7 bases from J, the gap between germline ends came to 12 bases.

The gene calls are TRBV5-1 and TRBJ2-3, with 7 bases aligning to TRBD2. Germline V lookup: CDR1 SGHRS, CDR2 YFSETQ. V shed 0 bases, J shed 0 bases, and the junction held 7 bases outside the gene matches. This CDR3 spans 17 amino acids. The CDR3 loop reads CASSLEAGISSTDTQYF. CDR3 DNA sequence: TGCGCCAGCAGCTTGGAAGCGGGGATATCAAGCACAGATACGCAGTATTTT.

The chain carries TRBV11-2 and TRBJ1-2; 7 positions match TRBD1. The CDR3 is 13 amino acids. Germline assignment: CDR1 SGHAT and CDR2 FQNNGV. V gave up 5 bases and J gave up 6 bases; unmatched junction bases: 6. CDR3 amino acids: CASSPGTGDGYTF. The CDR3 nucleotides read TGTGCCAGCAGCCCGGGAACAGGGGATGGCTACACCTTC.

There are many counts of this clonotype. The chain joins TRBV5-1 to TRBJ1-2; 9 positions match TRBD1. CDR1 and CDR2 (germline): SGHRS, YFSETQ. The length of the CDR3 is 15 residues. V lost 3 bases and J lost 4; bases outside the gene matches: 7. Written as DNA, the CDR3 is TGCGCCAGCAGCTCAGGGACAGGGACCTTCTATGGCTACACCTTC. It specifies CASSSGTGTFYGYTF.

This clonotype appeared many times. This sequence joins TRBV5-1 and TRBJ2-5, with D maybe TRBD2 (6 bases). There are 15 residues in the CDR3. Trimming stripped 7 bases from V and 5 bases from J, with 21 bases between. Germline V lookup: CDR1 SGHRS, CDR2 YFSETQ. The CDR3, as DNA: TGCGCCAGCGGCACCCTAGGGACTGCGGGGGAGACCCAGTACTTC. Translation gives CASGTLGTAGETQYF.

This clonotype was seen a few times. The chain links TRBV12-3 or TRBV12-4 to TRBJ2-2; 7 nucleotides align to TRBD1. V was clipped by 6 bases and J by 4 bases; unmatched bases: 5. The CDR3 has 14 residues. This CDR3 is CASREQGSTGELFF. The CDR3 DNA is TGTGCCAGCAGGGAACAGGGGAGCACCGGGGAGCTGTTTTTT.

The rearrangement uses TRBV5-4 and TRBJ1-6; D not resolved. The V and J ends lost 0 bases and 9 bases respectively, with 4 bases between them. This CDR3 has 12 residues. In germline, CDR1 is SGHNT, CDR2 YYREEE (reference sequence). CDR3 sequence: CASSLEFSPLHF. The DNA of the CDR3 is TGTGCCAGCAGCTTGGAATTTTCACCCCTCCACTTT.

The chain links TRBV23-1 to TRBJ2-3; maybe TRBD1 (6 bases). TRBV23-1 counts as an open reading frame of uncertain function. The CDR3 consists of 15 residues. Between the trimmed V and J ends, which lost 3 bases and 2 bases, there was a span of 12 bases. CDR3 nucleotides: TGCGCCAGCAGTCACACAGGGTCGGCCACAGATACGCAGTATTTT. It translates to CASSHTGSATDTQYF.

By sample fraction, this clonotype is medium-sized. The gene calls are TRBV7-8 and TRBJ2-7; no clear D. CDR1 and CDR2 (germline): SGHVS, FQNEAQ. The CDR3 loop spans 14 amino acids. V lost 5 bases to trimming and J lost 2 bases, with 13 bases between them. The DNA for the CDR3 is TGTGCCAGCAGCCTCCTCACGGGCGCCTACGAGCAGTACTTC. Translated: CASSLLTGAYEQYF.